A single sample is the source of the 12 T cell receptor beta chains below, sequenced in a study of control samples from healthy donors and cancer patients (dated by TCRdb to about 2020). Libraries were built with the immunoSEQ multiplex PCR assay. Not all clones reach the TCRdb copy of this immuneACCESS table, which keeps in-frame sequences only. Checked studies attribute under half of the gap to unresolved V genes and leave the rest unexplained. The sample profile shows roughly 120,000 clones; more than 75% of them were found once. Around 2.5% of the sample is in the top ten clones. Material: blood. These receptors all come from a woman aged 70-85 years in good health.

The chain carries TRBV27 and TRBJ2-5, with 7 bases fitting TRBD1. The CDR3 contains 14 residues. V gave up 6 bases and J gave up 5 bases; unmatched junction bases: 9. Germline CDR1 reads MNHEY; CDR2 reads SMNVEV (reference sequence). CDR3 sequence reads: CASRETTGRETQYF. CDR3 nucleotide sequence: TGTGCCAGCAGGGAAACGACAGGGCGGGAGACCCAGTACTTC.

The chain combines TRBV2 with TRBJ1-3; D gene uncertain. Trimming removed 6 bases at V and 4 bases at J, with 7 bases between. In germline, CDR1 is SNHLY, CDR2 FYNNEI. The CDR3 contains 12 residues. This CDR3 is CASRKLGNTIYF. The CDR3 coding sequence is TGTGCCAGCAGAAAACTGGGAAACACCATATATTTT.

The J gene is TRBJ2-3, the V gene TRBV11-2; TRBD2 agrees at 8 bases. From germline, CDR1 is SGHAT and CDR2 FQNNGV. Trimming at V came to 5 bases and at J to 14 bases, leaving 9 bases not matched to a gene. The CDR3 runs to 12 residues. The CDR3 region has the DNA TGTGCCAGCAGCCTTAGCGGGGAGTCCACGTATTTT. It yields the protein CASSLSGESTYF.

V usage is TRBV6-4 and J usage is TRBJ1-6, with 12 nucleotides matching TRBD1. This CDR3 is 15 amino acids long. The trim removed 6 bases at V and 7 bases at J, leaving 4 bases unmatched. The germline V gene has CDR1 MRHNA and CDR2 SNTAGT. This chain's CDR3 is CASRTGTGGNSPLHF. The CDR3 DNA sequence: TGTGCCAGCAGGACCGGGACAGGGGGCAATTCACCCCTCCACTTT.

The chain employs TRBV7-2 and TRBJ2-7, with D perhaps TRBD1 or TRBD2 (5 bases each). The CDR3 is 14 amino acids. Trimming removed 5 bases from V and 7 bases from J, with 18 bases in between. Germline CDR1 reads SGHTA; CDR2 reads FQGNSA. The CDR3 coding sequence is TGTGCCAGCAGCCTCGGGACGGGTAATGGGGAGCAGTACTTC. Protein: CASSLGTGNGEQYF.

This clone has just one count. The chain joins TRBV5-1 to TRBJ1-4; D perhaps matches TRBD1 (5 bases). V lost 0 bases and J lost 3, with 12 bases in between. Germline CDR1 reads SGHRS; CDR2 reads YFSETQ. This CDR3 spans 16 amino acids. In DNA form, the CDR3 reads TGCGCCAGCAGCTTGGTAGGTCAGGGACCTAATGAAAAACTGTTTTTT. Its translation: CASSLVGQGPNEKLFF.

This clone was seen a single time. The DNA for the CDR3 is TGTGCCAGCAGGGCCGGGCTACCTGGAGGCCAAGAGACCCAGTACTTC. Protein product: CASRAGLPGGQETQYF. This chain links TRBV7-2 with TRBJ2-5, with a weak D call TRBD2 (5 bases). V shed 6 bases and J shed 1 base, with 18 bases lying between them. Germline assignment: CDR1 SGHTA and CDR2 FQGNSA. The CDR3 length is 16 residues.

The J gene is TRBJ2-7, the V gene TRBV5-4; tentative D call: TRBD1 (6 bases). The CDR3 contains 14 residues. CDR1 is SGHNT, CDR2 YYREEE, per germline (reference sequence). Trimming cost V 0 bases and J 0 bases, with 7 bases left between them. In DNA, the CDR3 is TGTGCCAGCAGCTTGGGACAGGACTCCTACGAGCAGTACTTC. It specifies CASSLGQDSYEQYF.

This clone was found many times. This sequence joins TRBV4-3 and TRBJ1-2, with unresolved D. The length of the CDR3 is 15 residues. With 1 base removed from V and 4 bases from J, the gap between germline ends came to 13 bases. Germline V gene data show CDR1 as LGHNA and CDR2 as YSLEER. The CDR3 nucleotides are TGCGCCAGCAGCCAAGGCGGAGTGGAGAGCTATGGCTACACCTTC. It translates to CASSQGGVESYGYTF.

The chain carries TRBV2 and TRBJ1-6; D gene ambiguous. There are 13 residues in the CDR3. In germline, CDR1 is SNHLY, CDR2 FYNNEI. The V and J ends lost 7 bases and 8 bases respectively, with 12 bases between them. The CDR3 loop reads CASMGDLDSPLHF. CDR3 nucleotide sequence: TGTGCCAGCATGGGAGACCTCGATTCACCCCTCCACTTT. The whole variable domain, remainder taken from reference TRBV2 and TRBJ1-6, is EPEVTQTPSHQVTQMGQEVILRCVPISNHLYFYWYRQILGQKVEFLVSFYNNEISEKSEIFDDQFSVERPDGSNFTLKIRSTKLEDSAMYFCASMGDLDSPLHFGNGTRLTVT.

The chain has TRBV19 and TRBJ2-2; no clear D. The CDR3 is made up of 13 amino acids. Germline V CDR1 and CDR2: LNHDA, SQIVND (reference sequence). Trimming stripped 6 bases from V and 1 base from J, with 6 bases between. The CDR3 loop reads CASRLRNTGELFF. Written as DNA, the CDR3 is TGTGCCAGTAGGTTACGGAACACCGGGGAGCTGTTTTTT.

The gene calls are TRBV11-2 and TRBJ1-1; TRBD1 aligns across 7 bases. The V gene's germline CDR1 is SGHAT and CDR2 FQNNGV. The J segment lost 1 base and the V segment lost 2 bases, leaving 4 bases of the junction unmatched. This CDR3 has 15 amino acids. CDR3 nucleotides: TGTGCCAGCAGCTTAACGTGGGACAGGAACACTGAAGCTTTCTTT. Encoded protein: CASSLTWDRNTEAFF.